The sequence of this T cell receptor beta chain was determined in a study of cytomegalovirus exposure and HLA in healthy donors. The CDR3 sequence is 14 residues long. Per the germline V gene, CDR1 is LNHDA and CDR2 is SQIVND (reference sequence). V shed 6 bases, J shed 8 bases, and the junction held 5 bases outside the gene matches. In the PCR, 60 Vbeta and 13 Jbeta primers were used. Profiled with immunoSEQ multiplex PCR; TCRdb holds only in-frame clones, not every one. The repertoire holds about 190,000 clones, with approximately 87% as singletons. This TCR derives from a man aged 30-40 years in good health and CMV-seronegative. The sample consisted of PBMCs. This rearrangement joins TRBV19 to TRBJ2-7; 15 bases map to TRBD2. In DNA form, the CDR3 reads TGTGCCAGTAGAGGACTAGCGGGAGGGCATCAGCAGTACTTC. This sequence encodes CASRGLAGGHQQYF.